These T cell receptor beta chains were read from a single sample in a study of somatic mutations in cytotoxic T cells in rheumatoid arthritis. Profiling relied on immunoSEQ multiplex PCR, and the TCRdb table lists in-frame clones only, not all of them. The profile shows some 30,000 clones, around 86% of them singletons. Sequenced sample: CD8+ T cells sorted from blood. These receptors came from an adult with rheumatoid arthritis. Each CDR3 is given with its conserved first and last residue. D genes are given only for firm matches. A row's size may be missing; if present it is once, few, many or a size class.

>TRBV5-1|-|-|TRBJ2-2
TGCGCCAGCACCAGGGTTAACACCGGGGAGCTGTTTTTT
CASTRVNTGELFF
>TRBV7-9|-|-|TRBJ1-2
TGTGCCAGCAGCTTAGTCGATGGGAACTATGGCTACACCTTC
CASSLVDGNYGYTF
>TRBV21-1|-|-|TRBJ2-6
TGTGCCAAGGGCCAGTGGAGCTCTGGGGCCAACGTCCTGACTTTC
CAKGQWSSGANVLTF
>TRBV7-3|-|few|TRBJ2-7
TGTGCCAGCAGCCCCCCCAACTCCTACGAGCAGTACTTC
CASSPPNSYEQYF
>TRBV9|-|-|TRBJ2-1
TGTGCCAGCAGCTTCTCGGGCCGGGAGCAGTTCTTC
CASSFSGREQFF
>TRBV7-9|-|-|TRBJ1-2
TGTGCCAGTATACAGGAGGACAGCTATGGCTACACCTTC
CASIQEDSYGYTF
>TRBV27|TRBD1|once|TRBJ2-1
TGTGCCAGCAGCCGACAGGGGGCTATCGGTGAGCAGTTCTTC
CASSRQGAIGEQFF
>TRBV4-1|-|-|TRBJ1-5
TGCGCCAGCAGCGTACAGGATAGCAATCAGCCCCAGCATTTT
CASSVQDSNQPQHF
>TRBV4-1|TRBD2|-|TRBJ2-7
TGCGCCAGCAGCCAAGCTGGCGCGGGAGTGGTCCCGGACGAGCAGTACTTC
CASSQAGAGVVPDEQYF
>TRBV19|TRBD2|-|TRBJ2-1
TGTGCCAGTAGTACTAGCGGGGGCGCTGGCGATGAGCAGTTCTTC
CASSTSGGAGDEQFF
>TRBV10-2|-|-|TRBJ2-5
TGCGCCAGCAGACCGGATCAAGAGACCCAGTACTTC
CASRPDQETQYF
>TRBV4-1|TRBD2|-|TRBJ2-3
TGCGCCAGCGCCCGGCAGCGGGGGACGACAGATACGCAGTATTTT
CASARQRGTTDTQYF
>TRBV5-1|-|-|TRBJ1-2
TGCGCCAGCAGCTTGGGGGGCAGGGCCCCTGGCTATGTAGGCTACACCTTC
CASSLGGRAPGYVGYTF
>TRBV4-3|-|-|TRBJ2-3
TGCGCCAGCAGCCCCTGGGACGGGGGCACAGATACGCAGTATTTT
CASSPWDGGTDTQYF
>TRBV11-2|TRBD2|-|TRBJ2-3
TGTGCCAGCAGGAGGCGGGGGGAGGCAGATACGCAGTATTTT
CASRRRGEADTQYF
>TRBV6-5|-|-|TRBJ1-5
TGTGCCACTAGGCGGGGTCCCAATCAGCCCCAGCATTTT
CATRRGPNQPQHF